This T cell receptor (beta chain) was retrieved from a study of shared clonotypes between healthy human individuals. The data were produced by immunoSEQ multiplex PCR, yet TCRdb's version contains in-frame clones alone and is incomplete. The data show millions of clones, more than 80% seen once. The CDR3 consists of 12 residues. Germline V gene data show CDR1 as MNHNY and CDR2 as SVGAGI (reference sequence). V was cut by 7 bases and J by 6 bases, with 10 bases left in between. This chain joins TRBV6-6 and TRBJ1-5; no clear D. Sequencing was carried out using naive CD4+ T cells sorted from blood. Subset indicated: CD45RA+ positively selected. The sequence derives from a man between 18 and 35 years old in good health. The DNA for the CDR3 is TGTGCCAGCAATATGGCGGGTCAGCCCCAGCATTTT. Translating gives CASNMAGQPQHF.